This TCR beta chain came from a study of cytomegalovirus exposure and HLA in healthy donors. A word on this clone: The antigen is undetermined.

PCR employed 60 Vbeta and 13 Jbeta primers. The assay was immunoSEQ multiplex PCR, and TCRdb's table has in-frame clones only and misses some. This table has some 200,000 clones, about two thirds appearing once. This CDR3 has 16 amino acids. CDR1 is LNHDA and CDR2 is SQIVND in the germline V gene (reference sequence). V trimming: 5 bases; J trimming: 0 bases; junction bases outside the gene matches: 6. Study results and limitations: TCR beta chain V- and J-gene trimming was linked, in a later analysis, to a missense variant in DCLRE1C. Likely technical artifact: a cluster of highly shared sequence variants.

The source material was PBMCs. The chain combines TRBV19 with TRBJ2-2; 7 nucleotides match TRBD2. This clonotype was obtained from a middle-aged man in good health and CMV-seropositive. The CDR3 loop is CASSLRLAANTGELFF. CDR3 nucleotides: TGTGCCAGTAGTTTAAGACTAGCCGCGAACACCGGGGAGCTGTTTTTT.